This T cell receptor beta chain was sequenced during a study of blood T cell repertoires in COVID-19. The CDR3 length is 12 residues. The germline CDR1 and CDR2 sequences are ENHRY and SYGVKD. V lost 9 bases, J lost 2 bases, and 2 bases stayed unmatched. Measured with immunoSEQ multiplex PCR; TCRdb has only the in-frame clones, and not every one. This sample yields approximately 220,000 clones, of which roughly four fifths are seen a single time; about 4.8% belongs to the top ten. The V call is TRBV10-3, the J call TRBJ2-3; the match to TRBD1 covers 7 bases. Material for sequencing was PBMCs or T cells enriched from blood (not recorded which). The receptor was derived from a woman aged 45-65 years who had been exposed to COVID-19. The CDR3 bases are TGTGCCATGGGGACAGACACAGATACGCAGTATTTT. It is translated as CAMGTDTDTQYF.